The clone carrying this T cell receptor beta chain was observed a few times. The data were obtained in a study of blood T cell repertoires in COVID-19. About the study: COVID-19 samples from acute and convalescent phases originated in the United States, Italy and Spain. The analysed material was cDNA or gDNA that came from T cells, B-cell-depleted T cells, or PBMCs.

The CDR3 contains 14 residues. Trimming cost V 4 bases and J 4 bases; bases outside gene matches: 4. The germline V gene encodes CDR1 MNHEY and CDR2 SVGAGI. Study processing details: Amplification with reference gene primers provided the estimates of nucleated cell counts. TCRdb's copy holds only in-frame clones and misses some; the assay was immunoSEQ multiplex PCR. Clone size and the V and J calls come from that table; the DNA yielded D and trimming. The data contain 95,000 or so clones, less than 85% of them singletons. Specimen: peripheral blood. This receptor was identified in a woman older than 75 with active or convalescent COVID-19. The V call is TRBV6-5, the J call TRBJ1-5; 7 nucleotides match TRBD1. CDR3 in amino acids: CASSWTGVNQPQHF. The CDR3 DNA sequence: TGTGCCAGCAGTTGGACAGGCGTGAATCAGCCCCAGCATTTT.